This T cell receptor beta chain comes out of a study of human T cells and chemical hapten exposure. The overall study: The patient population, which was mostly female, had alopecia areata, totalis or universalis. General study results and limits: While controls formed fewer of them, expanded TCRs formed significantly more large CDR3 similarity clusters. TCRs at a frequency above 1 in 1000 stayed unchanged with DPC sensitization.

The time point was: pre-sensitization, week 0. The treatment was: therapeutic diphenylcyclopropenone sensitization with weekly scalp DPC. Germline CDR1 reads MDHEN; CDR2 reads SYDVKM. The CDR3 is made up of 15 amino acids. Trimming removed 11 bases at V and 1 base at J, with 20 bases between. This clonotype came up a few times. Its antigen remains unknown. The library attached unique molecular identifiers to individual cDNA molecules. TCRdb used MiXCR to reprocess the RACE reads, holding one entry per CDR3 protein. The table records fewer than 200,000 distinct CDR3 sequences, nearly 30% of them present only once.

The clonotype originates from a woman aged 25 to 39 with alopecia areata. Some clones in this sample may be carry-over from other donors' samples. The material was whole blood, obtained in connection with sensitization to the hapten diphenylcyclopropenone (DPC). The V gene is TRBV28, the J gene TRBJ1-1, with D tentatively TRBD1 (5 bases). As DNA, the CDR3 is TGTGCCGCCTCGGGGGGGGGGACGGGGAACACTGAAGCTTTCTTT. Amino acid sequence: CAASGGGTGNTEAFF.